The entry that follows covers one TCR beta chain sequence. The antigen this receptor binds is unknown. At one end the junction does not follow the germline gene, possibly because of a read error. The library was prepared using 5' RACE. Sequencer: NextSeq 500. Unique molecular identifiers were attached to individual cDNA molecules in the TCR library protocol so that sequencing error and PCR bias could be corrected. Sequencing covered both TCR alpha and beta chains, and within each sample the abundances of alpha and beta sequences were tightly co-correlated. In the source study's methods: Decombinator V4 was used to perform V gene, J gene and CDR3 annotation of TCR sequences. Expanded TCRs were defined as changing significantly between any two time points under a Poisson model with p below 0.0001. TCR abundances were normalised to the total number of TCRs sequenced per sample and expressed as counts per million. MAIT TCRs were defined by TRAV1-2 paired with TRAJ12, TRAJ20 or TRAJ33, and iNKT TCRs by TRAV10 paired with TRAJ18. VDJdb, accessed 1 November 2021, was searched for CMV, EBV and SARS-CoV-2 annotated TCRs, excluding TCRs annotated for multiple antigens. TCRdb trimmed the raw reads at Q25, called clones with MiXCR and kept productive beta chains. Rows with one shared CDR3 protein collapse into an entry with the most common genes and DNA. TCRdb's processing, not the study's, gives the V and J calls here. For this sample there are about 80,000 distinct CDR3 sequences; more than 4% appear just once. About 7% of the sample rests with the top ten.

This entry comes from a study of early T cells in non-severe SARS-CoV-2 infection (dated by TCRdb to the early 2020s). For the study in its entirety: Bulk RNA from unsorted whole blood was used for TCR sequencing, so alpha and beta chains could not be paired. What the authors observed across the whole study: Matching against VDJdb was skewed toward anti-spike CD8 responses, likely underestimated virus-specific expansions, and missed private and CD4 specificities.

The germline V gene (reference sequence) yields MNHEY for CDR1 and SMNVEV for CDR2. Reading from cysteine to phenylalanine, the CDR3 counts 15 amino acids. Only the CDR3 DNA is retained, 45 bases long and in frame from the first base. This was a case-control study nested in a cohort of healthcare workers in London, UK, who had nasopharyngeal swab PCR tests and blood samples taken every week. Between 23 and 31 March 2020, the week of the UK lockdown, healthcare workers were enrolled and then followed up weekly for as long as 16 weeks. Sequenced here: whole blood, sampled at baseline. The chain employs TRBV27 and TRBJ2-7; D gene: possibly TRBD1, on 6 matching bases. This clonotype originated in an adult who was a healthcare worker with PCR-confirmed SARS-CoV-2 infection or an uninfected control (not recorded which). This receptor has the CDR3 CAGSLIQDSYYEQYF. At the DNA level, the sequence is TGTGCCGGCAGTTTAATCCAGGACAGCTACTACGAGCAGTACTTC.